This T cell receptor (beta chain) was sequenced for a study of T cell repertoires in cytomegalovirus infection. This clonotype was detected only a few times. No antigen is known for it. Study findings and constraints: Dominating the ex vivo response were TCR beta clonotypes that were CMV-specific and HLA-C-restricted. CMV carriers having the relevant HLA were flagged by cumulative public TCR beta family frequency.

TCRdb used MiXCR to reprocess the reads, holding one entry per CDR3 protein. The sample shows approximately 25,000 distinct CDR3 sequences, over 15% of them seen only once. Germline CDR1 is MNHEY and CDR2 is SVGEGT. The CDR3 is made up of 15 amino acids. The ends lost 5 bases at V and 3 bases at J; junction bases unmatched: 3. The starting material was CD8+ T cells from cultured PBMCs, obtained from culture after CMV antigen stimulation. The chain couples TRBV6-2 or TRBV6-3 to TRBJ2-2, with TRBD2 matching 10 bases. The origin of this receptor is a human donor in good health (CMV status not recorded). Some clones in this sample may be carry-over from other donors' samples. This CDR3 reads CASSSGLADTGELFF. The CDR3 region has the DNA TGTGCCAGCAGTAGTGGACTAGCGGACACCGGGGAGCTGTTTTTT.